This T cell receptor beta chain was captured by sequencing in a study of T cell responses to AZD1222 COVID-19 vaccine. Study-wide results and caveats: Among the donors, most were white British and more were female, and clonal diversity was possibly underestimated. No day 14 peak samples; only post-peak repertoires were characterized.

Generated by immunoSEQ multiplex PCR, the TCRdb table keeps only in-frame clones and is missing some. The sample has 65,000 to 85,000 clones; roughly 81% are singletons. The CDR3 has 15 residues. The germline gives CDR1 ENHRY, CDR2 SYGVKD. With V trimmed by 6 bases and J by 3 bases, 2 bases remained unmatched. This clone was picked up a small number of times. Its antigen is still unknown. V and J are TRBV10-3 and TRBJ2-2; TRBD2 matches at 12 bases. This receptor was taken from an adult in good health. Sequenced here: peripheral blood, sampled on day 0 of AZD1222 vaccination. The CDR3 coding sequence is TGTGCCATCAGACGGACTAGCGGGGACACCGGGGAGCTGTTTTTT. It codes for CAIRRTSGDTGELFF.